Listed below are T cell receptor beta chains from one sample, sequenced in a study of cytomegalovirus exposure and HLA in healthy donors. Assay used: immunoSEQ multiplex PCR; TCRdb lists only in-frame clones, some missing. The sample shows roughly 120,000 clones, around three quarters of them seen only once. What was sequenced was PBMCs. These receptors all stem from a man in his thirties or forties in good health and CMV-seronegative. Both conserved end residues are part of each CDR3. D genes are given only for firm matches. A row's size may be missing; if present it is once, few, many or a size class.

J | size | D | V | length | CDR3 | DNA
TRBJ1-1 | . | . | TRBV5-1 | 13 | CASSLRQNTEAFF | TGCGCCAGCAGCCTTAGACAGAACACTGAAGCTTTCTTT
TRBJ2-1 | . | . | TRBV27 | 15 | CASSLLGVSYNEQFF | TGTGCCAGCAGTTTGCTCGGGGTATCTTACAATGAGCAGTTCTTC
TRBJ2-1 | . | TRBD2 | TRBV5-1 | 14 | CASSSGSSYNEQFF | TGCGCCAGCAGTAGCGGGTCATCCTACAATGAGCAGTTCTTC
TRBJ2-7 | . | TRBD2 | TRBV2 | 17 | CASNRLAGVVFAHEQYF | TGTGCCAGCAACCGACTAGCGGGAGTCGTGTTCGCCCACGAGCAGTACTTC
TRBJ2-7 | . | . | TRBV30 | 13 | CAWSVLSAYEQYF | TGTGCCTGGAGTGTACTGTCCGCCTACGAGCAGTACTTC
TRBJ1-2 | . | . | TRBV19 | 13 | CASRPDRPQGYTF | TGTGCCAGTAGACCTGACAGGCCTCAGGGCTACACCTTC
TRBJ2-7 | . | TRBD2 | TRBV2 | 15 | CASSEVGLGSYEQYF | TGTGCCAGCAGTGAAGTGGGACTAGGGTCCTACGAGCAGTACTTC
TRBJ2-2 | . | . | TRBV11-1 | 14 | CASSLTRNTGELFF | TGTGCCAGCAGCCTAACTAGAAACACCGGGGAGCTGTTTTTT
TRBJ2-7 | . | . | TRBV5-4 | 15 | CASGAGSTLTGEQYF | TGTGCCAGCGGGGCCGGGAGCACGCTAACGGGCGAGCAGTACTTC
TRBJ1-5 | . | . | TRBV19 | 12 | CASSFGYQPQHF | TGTGCCAGTAGTTTCGGGTATCAGCCCCAGCATTTT
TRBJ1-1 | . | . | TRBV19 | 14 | CASNPDSMNTEAFF | TGTGCCAGTAACCCTGACAGTATGAACACTGAAGCTTTCTTT
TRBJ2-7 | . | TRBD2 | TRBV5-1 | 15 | CASSLAGLAGNEQYF | TGCGCCAGCAGCTTGGCGGGACTAGCGGGAAACGAGCAGTACTTC
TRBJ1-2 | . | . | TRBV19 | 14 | CASTQIGAAYGYTF | TGTGCCAGTACTCAGATAGGAGCGGCCTATGGCTACACCTTC
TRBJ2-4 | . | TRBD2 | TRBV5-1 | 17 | CASSLVPAGGTGNIQYF | TGCGCCAGCAGCTTGGTGCCGGCGGGAGGTACGGGAAACATTCAGTACTTC
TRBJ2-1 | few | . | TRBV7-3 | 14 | CASSLTWQGNEQFF | TGTGCCAGCAGCTTAACGTGGCAGGGGAATGAGCAGTTCTTC
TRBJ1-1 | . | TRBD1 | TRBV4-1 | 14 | CASSPGTGVLRAFF | TGCGCCAGCAGCCCTGGGACAGGGGTTTTGAGGGCTTTCTTT
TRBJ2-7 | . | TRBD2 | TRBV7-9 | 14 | CASSAPGGIHEQYF | TGTGCCAGCAGCGCCCCGGGGGGAATCCACGAGCAGTACTTC
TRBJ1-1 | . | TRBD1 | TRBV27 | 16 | CASGDSRGRGDTEAFF | TGTGCCAGTGGTGACTCCCGGGGCAGGGGGGACACTGAAGCTTTCTTT
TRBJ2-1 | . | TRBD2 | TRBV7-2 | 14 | CASITSGRAYEQFF | TGTGCCAGCATTACTAGCGGGAGGGCCTATGAGCAGTTCTTC
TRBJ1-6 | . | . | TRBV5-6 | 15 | CASRERGLYNSPLHF | TGTGCCAGCAGGGAGAGGGGACTTTATAATTCACCCCTCCACTTT
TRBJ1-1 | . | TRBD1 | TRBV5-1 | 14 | CASGSDRGNTEAFF | TGCGCCAGCGGATCGGACAGGGGGAACACTGAAGCTTTCTTT
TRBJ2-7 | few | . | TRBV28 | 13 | CASRRRGWNEQYF | TGTGCCAGCCGGAGAAGGGGGTGGAACGAGCAGTACTTC
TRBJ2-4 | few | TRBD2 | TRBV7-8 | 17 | CASSFGDYLVAKNIQYF | TGTGCCAGCAGCTTTGGGGACTACCTCGTTGCCAAAAACATTCAGTACTTC
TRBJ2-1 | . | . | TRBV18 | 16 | CASSENSPVYYNEQFF | TGTGCCAGCTCAGAAAATAGTCCCGTTTACTACAATGAGCAGTTCTTC
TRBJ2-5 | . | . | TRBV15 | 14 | CATSRESPQETQYF | TGTGCCACCAGCAGAGAATCTCCCCAAGAGACCCAGTACTTC
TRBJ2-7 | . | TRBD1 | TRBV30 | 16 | CARRNVGQGKGYEQYF | TGTGCCCGCCGGAATGTAGGACAGGGAAAGGGTTACGAGCAGTACTTC
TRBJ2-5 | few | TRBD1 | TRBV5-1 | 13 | CASRQGARETQYF | TGCGCCAGCAGACAGGGGGCGAGGGAGACCCAGTACTTC
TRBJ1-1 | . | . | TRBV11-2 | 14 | CASTQGLGNTEAFF | TGTGCCAGCACCCAGGGGTTGGGGAACACTGAAGCTTTCTTT
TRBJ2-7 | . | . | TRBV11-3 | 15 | CASSLEASQSGEQYF | TGTGCCAGCAGCTTAGAGGCCTCCCAGTCAGGCGAGCAGTACTTC
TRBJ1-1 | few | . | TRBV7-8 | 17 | CASSLVMWTARLNEAFF | TGTGCCAGCAGCTTAGTTATGTGGACAGCGAGGCTAAATGAAGCTTTCTTT
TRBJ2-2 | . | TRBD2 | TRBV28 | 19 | CASTLLASGSIMGTGELFF | TGTGCCAGCACCCTCTTGGCTAGCGGCTCTATAATGGGCACCGGGGAGCTGTTTTTT
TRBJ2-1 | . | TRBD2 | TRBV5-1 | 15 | CASSFTSGSHNEQFF | TGCGCCAGCAGCTTCACTAGCGGGAGCCACAATGAGCAGTTCTTC
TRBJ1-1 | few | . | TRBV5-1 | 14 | CASSLPDLGTEAFF | TGCGCCAGCAGCCTCCCTGACTTAGGAACTGAAGCTTTCTTT
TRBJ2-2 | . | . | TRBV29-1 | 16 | CSVLTPTGKGAGELFF | TGCAGCGTTTTAACACCGACGGGGAAGGGAGCCGGGGAGCTGTTTTTT
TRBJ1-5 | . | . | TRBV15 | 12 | CATSTGVQPQHF | TGTGCCACCAGCACGGGGGTTCAGCCCCAGCATTTT
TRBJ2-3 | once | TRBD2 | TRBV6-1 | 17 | CASSEDRSGSLTDTQYF | TGTGCCAGCAGTGAAGATCGCAGCGGGAGTTTAACAGATACGCAGTATTTT
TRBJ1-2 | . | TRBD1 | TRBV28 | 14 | CASSPGQGSEGYPF | TGTGCCAGCAGCCCGGGACAGGGGTCGGAAGGCTACCCCTTC
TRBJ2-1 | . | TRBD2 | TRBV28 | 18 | CASSPTLAGTTPYNEQFF | TGTGCCAGCAGTCCCACTCTAGCGGGCACCACCCCTTACAATGAGCAGTTCTTC
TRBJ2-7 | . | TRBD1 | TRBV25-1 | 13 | CASSVGQGFEQYF | TGTGCCAGCAGTGTAGGACAGGGATTTGAGCAGTACTTC
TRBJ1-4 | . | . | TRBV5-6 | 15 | CASSPLARSGEKLFF | TGTGCCAGCAGCCCCCTCGCCCGATCAGGTGAAAAACTGTTTTTT
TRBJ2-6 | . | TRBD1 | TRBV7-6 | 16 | CASSLTQGAGANVLTF | TGTGCCAGCAGCTTAACCCAGGGGGCCGGGGCCAACGTCCTGACTTTC
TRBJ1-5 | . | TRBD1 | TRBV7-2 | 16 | CASSPQGVWDNQPQHF | TGTGCCAGCAGCCCCCAGGGGGTTTGGGACAATCAGCCCCAGCATTTT
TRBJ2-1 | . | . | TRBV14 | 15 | CASSQDNPPPNEQFF | TGTGCCAGCAGCCAAGATAATCCTCCCCCCAATGAGCAGTTCTTC
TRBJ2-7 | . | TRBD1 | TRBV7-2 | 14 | CASSFGTGEHEQYF | TGTGCCAGCAGCTTCGGGACAGGGGAACACGAGCAGTACTTC
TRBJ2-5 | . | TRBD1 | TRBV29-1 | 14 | CSVGTTGVVETQYF | TGCAGCGTTGGGACAACAGGGGTCGTAGAGACCCAGTACTTC
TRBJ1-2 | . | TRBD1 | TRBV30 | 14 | CAWSLDRGTYGYTF | TGTGCCTGGAGTTTGGACAGGGGAACCTATGGCTACACCTTC
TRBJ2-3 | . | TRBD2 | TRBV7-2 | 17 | CASSLTKGLARTDTQYF | TGTGCCAGCAGCTTGACGAAAGGACTAGCGCGTACAGATACGCAGTATTTT
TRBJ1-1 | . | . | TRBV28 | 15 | CASSFGRAMNTEAFF | TGTGCCAGCAGTTTTGGCAGGGCCATGAACACTGAAGCTTTCTTT
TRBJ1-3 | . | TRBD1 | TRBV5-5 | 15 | CASRPGGTDGNTIYF | TGTGCCAGCAGACCCGGAGGGACAGATGGAAACACCATATATTTT
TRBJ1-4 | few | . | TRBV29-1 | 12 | CSGGEGREKLFF | TGCAGCGGGGGGGAGGGTCGTGAAAAACTGTTTTTT
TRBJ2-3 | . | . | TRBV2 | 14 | CASRTRGHTDTQYF | TGTGCCAGCCGGACCAGGGGACACACAGATACGCAGTATTTT
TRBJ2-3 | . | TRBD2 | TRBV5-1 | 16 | CASSPAGGRDADTQYF | TGCGCCAGCAGCCCGGCCGGCGGGAGGGATGCAGATACGCAGTATTTT
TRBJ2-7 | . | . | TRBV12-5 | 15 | CASGLVQHRDYEQYF | TGTGCTAGTGGTTTGGTTCAGCATCGGGACTACGAGCAGTACTTC
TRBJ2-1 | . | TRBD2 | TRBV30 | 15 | CAWSFRTSGYNEQFF | TGTGCCTGGAGCTTTAGGACTAGCGGCTACAATGAGCAGTTCTTC
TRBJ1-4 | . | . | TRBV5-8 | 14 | CASSLLGAYEKLFF | TGTGCCAGCAGCTTGTTGGGCGCATACGAAAAACTGTTTTTT
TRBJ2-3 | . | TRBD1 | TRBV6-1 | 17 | CASSVNVLDRATDTQYF | TGTGCCAGCAGTGTCAACGTCCTGGACAGGGCCACAGATACGCAGTATTTT
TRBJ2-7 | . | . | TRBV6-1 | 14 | CASTPTGRYYEQYF | TGTGCCAGCACCCCGACAGGACGATACTACGAGCAGTACTTC
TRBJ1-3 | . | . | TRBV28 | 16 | CASSHPQMISGNTIYF | TGTGCCAGCAGTCATCCTCAGATGATATCTGGAAACACCATATATTTT
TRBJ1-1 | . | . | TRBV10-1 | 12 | CASSGPDLRAFF | TGCGCCAGCAGTGGACCGGACTTGAGGGCTTTCTTT